This T cell receptor beta chain was observed in a study of blood T cell repertoires in COVID-19. Assay: immunoSEQ multiplex PCR; the TCRdb copy retains only in-frame clones and omits some. This table holds about 410,000 clones, around 89% found once. The V end was cut by 0 bases, the J end by 8 bases, with 10 bases between. Germline lookup yields CDR1 SGHAT and CDR2 FQNNGV. This CDR3 is 13 amino acids long. The chain recombines TRBV11-2 with TRBJ1-1, with a possible D match to TRBD1 (5 bases). The clonotype originates from a woman aged 40-49 years with COVID-19, enrolled during active disease. The material sequenced was peripheral blood. CDR3 loop: CASSLEVGVEAFF. In nucleotides, the CDR3 is TGTGCCAGCAGCTTAGAGGTAGGGGTCGAAGCTTTCTTT.